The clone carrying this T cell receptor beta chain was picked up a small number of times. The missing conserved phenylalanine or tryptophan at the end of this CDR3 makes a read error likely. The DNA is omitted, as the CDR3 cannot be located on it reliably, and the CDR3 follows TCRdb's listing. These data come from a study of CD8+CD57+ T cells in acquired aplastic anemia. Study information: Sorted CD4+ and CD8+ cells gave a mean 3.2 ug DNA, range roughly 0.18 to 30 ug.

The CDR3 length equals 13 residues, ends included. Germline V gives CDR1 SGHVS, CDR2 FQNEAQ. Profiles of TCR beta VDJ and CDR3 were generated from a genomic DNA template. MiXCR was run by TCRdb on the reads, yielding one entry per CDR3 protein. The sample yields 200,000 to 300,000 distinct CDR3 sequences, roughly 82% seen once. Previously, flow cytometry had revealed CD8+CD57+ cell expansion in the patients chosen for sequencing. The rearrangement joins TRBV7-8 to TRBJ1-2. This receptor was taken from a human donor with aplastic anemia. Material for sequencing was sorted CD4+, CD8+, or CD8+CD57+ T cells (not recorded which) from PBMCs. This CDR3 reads CASSLARAPDTQY.